In its sample, the clone carrying this T cell receptor (beta chain) was seen many times. Its antigen is not known. These data are taken from a study of response to subunit inactivated influenza vaccine. Whole-study results and caveats: Authors suggested each seasonal flu vaccination may recruit only limited numbers of new T cells.

TCRdb re-analysed the RT-PCR reads in MiXCR, keeping a single row per CDR3 protein. The sample yields under 850,000 distinct CDR3 sequences, roughly 20% seen once. V gave up 2 bases and J gave up 6 bases; unmatched junction bases: 15. Germline CDR1 and CDR2: ENHRY and SYGVKD. The CDR3 has 17 residues. The chain links TRBV10-3 to TRBJ2-7; 8 nucleotides line up with TRBD1. Sequencing used PBMCs from blood, obtained approximately 5 days after vaccination. This TCR derives from a man aged 50 to 59 who received an inactivated influenza vaccine. This CDR3 reads CAISEDPGGLKGGEQYF. CDR3 nucleotide sequence: TGTGCCATCAGTGAGGATCCAGGGGGCTTAAAGGGAGGCGAGCAGTACTTC.